What follows are 29 T cell receptor beta chains derived from one specimen sequenced in a study of graft-versus-host responses after intestinal transplantation. The assay was immunoSEQ multiplex PCR, and TCRdb's table has in-frame clones only and misses some. The sample contains some 110,000 clones, around 94% of which appear only once. Antigen specificity for these receptors is unknown. The specimen was unstimulated CD4+ T cells sorted from spleen or lymph node cells, collected before transplant. The receptors come from a human donor who was the organ donor for an intestinal transplant.

This clone was found once. V usage is TRBV5-1 and J usage is TRBJ1-1, with 7 bases fitting TRBD1. The CDR3 is made up of 17 amino acids. The V segment lost 2 bases and the J segment 0 bases; nucleotides outside the gene matches: 10. Germline loops: CDR1 SGHRS, CDR2 YFSETQ. In DNA form, the CDR3 reads TGCGCCAGCAGCTTTCCGCCAGGGGGGGAAATGAACACTGAAGCTTTCTTT. This encodes CASSFPPGGEMNTEAFF.

In DNA, the CDR3 is TGCGCCAGCAGCCGGGAGTGGAACACTGAAGCTTTCTTT. Translation gives CASSREWNTEAFF. The genes are TRBV5-1 and TRBJ1-1; D is uncertain. The CDR3 has 13 residues. The germline V gene has CDR1 SGHRS and CDR2 YFSETQ. The V end lost 4 bases, the J end lost 1 base, and 8 bases lay between the germline ends.

The CDR3 DNA is TGTGCCAGCAGCTTTGACAGGGGTGGGGAGACCCAGTACTTC. It encodes CASSFDRGGETQYF. The V call is TRBV7-8, the J call TRBJ2-5, with 8 bases matching TRBD1. The V gene end was trimmed by 3 bases and the J gene end by 5 bases; junction bases not matched to a gene: 5. The CDR3 has 14 residues. CDR1 and CDR2 from the germline V gene are SGHVS and FQNEAQ.

Comment on this clone: One end of the junction fails to match germline, which may point to a read error. The genes are TRBV10-3 and TRBJ2-7; D is perhaps TRBD1 (5 bases). The CDR3 has 15 amino acids. Germline values: CDR1 ENHRY, CDR2 SYGVKD. CDR3 protein: CASSERRQKLYEQYF. The CDR3 DNA is TGTGCCAGCAGTGAACGAAGACAGAAGCTCTACGAGCAGTACTTC.

The chain combines TRBV18 with TRBJ2-5; D tentatively reads TRBD1 or TRBD2 (5 bases each). The CDR3 is 12 amino acids. Germline CDR1 is KGHSH and CDR2 is LQKENI. The V gene lost 4 bases and the J gene lost 5 bases, with 8 bases spanning the gap. CDR3 sequence: CASSRGVETQYF. The CDR3, as DNA: TGTGCCAGCTCACGAGGGGTGGAGACCCAGTACTTC.

The chain uses TRBV7-2 and TRBJ1-3, with a weak D call TRBD1 (6 bases). The CDR3 has 15 residues. Looked up from germline, CDR1 is SGHTA and CDR2 is FQGNSA. Trimming cost V 0 bases and J 2 bases, with 8 bases left between them. CDR3 in amino acids: CASSLAGTTGNTIYF. The CDR3 bases are TGTGCCAGCAGCTTAGCCGGGACAACTGGAAACACCATATATTTT.

The V and J genes are TRBV6-6 and TRBJ2-5; D perhaps matches TRBD1 (6 bases). The last part of the DNA fits TRBJ2-7 better; the J call may be wrong. Looked up from germline, CDR1 is MNHNY and CDR2 is SVGAGI (reference sequence). The CDR3 has 13 residues. The CDR3, as DNA: TGTGCCAGCACCCACAGGGATCCCTACGAGCAGTACTTC. Protein sequence: CASTHRDPYEQYF.

The CDR3 loop reads CASSPAIGRAGEGETQYF. The DNA for the CDR3 is TGTGCCAGCAGCCCGGCGATCGGGAGGGCCGGGGAAGGAGAGACCCAGTACTTC. The genes are TRBV5-4 and TRBJ2-5; TRBD2 agrees at 8 bases. The CDR3 loop spans 18 amino acids. Germline CDR1 reads SGHNT; CDR2 reads YYREEE (reference sequence). Trimming removed 4 bases from V and 4 bases from J; junction bases left unmatched: 18.

The chain recombines TRBV2 with TRBJ1-1; D gene uncertain. The V gene's germline CDR1 is SNHLY and CDR2 FYNNEI. The CDR3 is made up of 12 amino acids. The V end lost 0 bases, the J end lost 7 bases, and 6 bases lay between the germline ends. CDR3 protein: CASSEAESEAFF. In DNA, the CDR3 is TGTGCCAGCAGTGAAGCGGAGAGTGAAGCTTTCTTT.

CDR3 amino acids: CASSPRDRGARQTEAFF. CDR3 bases: TGTGCCAGTAGTCCCCGGGACAGGGGAGCGAGGCAGACTGAAGCTTTCTTT. The gene calls are TRBV19 and TRBJ1-1; 10 bases agree with TRBD1. Germline V gene lookup returns CDR1 LNHDA and CDR2 SQIVND (reference sequence). There are 17 residues in the CDR3. Unmatched junction bases numbered 14, after V lost 5 bases and J lost 5 bases.

This chain connects TRBV10-3 to TRBJ2-3; TRBD2 might be the D (5 bases). Between the trimmed V and J ends, which lost 3 bases and 1 base, there was a span of 5 bases. CDR1 and CDR2 (germline): ENHRY, SYGVKD. CDR3 length: 13 residues. In DNA, the CDR3 is TGTGCCATCAGTGAAGCGGGCACAGATACGCAGTATTTT. It is translated as CAISEAGTDTQYF.

V and J are TRBV7-7 and TRBJ2-5; D uncertain. Germline values: CDR1 SSHAT, CDR2 FNYEAQ (reference sequence). The V end lost 5 bases, the J end lost 0 bases, and 10 bases lay between the germline ends. This CDR3 is 14 amino acids long. The CDR3 bases are TGTGCCAGCAGCCTAGGTCCCAACCAAGAGACCCAGTACTTC. Translated, it gives CASSLGPNQETQYF.

The chain uses TRBV7-2 and TRBJ1-5; 7 bases map to TRBD1. V lost 3 bases to trimming and J lost 7 bases; unmatched junction nucleotides: 6. This CDR3 is 14 amino acids long. The germline V gene has CDR1 SGHTA and CDR2 FQGNSA. CDR3 DNA: TGTGCCAGCAGCTTTAGAGGGGGCTGGCAGCCCCAGCATTTT. This sequence encodes CASSFRGGWQPQHF.

The V gene is TRBV6-6, the J gene TRBJ2-3; the D is unclear. V was shortened by 0 bases and J by 4 bases, with 5 bases between the two germline ends. The CDR3 sequence is 13 residues long. Germline-derived CDR1 and CDR2 are MNHNY and SVGAGI (reference sequence). This CDR3 reads CASSYSGPDTQYF. The DNA for the CDR3 is TGTGCCAGCAGTTACTCAGGGCCAGATACGCAGTATTTT.

The J gene is TRBJ1-1, the V gene TRBV6-1; D unclear. This CDR3 region has 13 residues. The ends were cut back, 4 bases at V and 2 bases at J, with 8 bases in the middle. Germline V gives CDR1 MNHNS, CDR2 SASEGT. For the CDR3, the DNA is TGTGCCAGCAGTGCCAGAGTAAACACTGAAGCTTTCTTT. Translating gives CASSARVNTEAFF.

The J gene is TRBJ2-2, the V gene TRBV9; TRBD2 might be the D (5 bases). CDR1 and CDR2 (germline): SGDLS, YYNGEE. The ends were cut back, 0 bases at V and 5 bases at J, with 8 bases in the middle. The CDR3 length is 14 residues. CDR3 coding DNA: TGTGCCAGCAGCGTAGTTCGGGATACCGGGGAGCTGTTTTTT. It encodes CASSVVRDTGELFF. The variable domain in full, with the rest retrieved from reference TRBV9 and TRBJ2-2, is DSGVTQTPKHLITATGQRVTLRCSPRSGDLSVYWYQQSLDQGLQFLIQYYNGEERAKGNILERFSAQQFPDLHSELNLSSLELGDSALYFCASSVVRDTGELFFGEGSRLTVL.

Concerning this clone itself: An end of the junction does not agree with germline; a read error may underlie this. V and J are TRBV7-2 and TRBJ2-5; 8 bases agree with TRBD2. From germline, CDR1 is SGHTA and CDR2 FQGNSA. The CDR3 totals 12 residues. CDR3 residues: CRAGGHDETQYF. CDR3 DNA: TGCCGGGCGGGAGGTCACGACGAGACCCAGTACTTC.

The chain uses TRBV19 and TRBJ1-2, with TRBD1 as a possible D gene (5 bases). This CDR3 has 17 amino acids. Trimming stripped 3 bases from V and 6 bases from J, with 23 bases between. CDR1 LNHDA and CDR2 SQIVND come from the germline V gene (reference sequence). The DNA for the CDR3 is TGTGCCAGTAGTATTACGGCCCCTGAAGGGGCCATGAATGGCTACACCTTC. It translates to CASSITAPEGAMNGYTF.

The chain links TRBV18 to TRBJ2-5; a possible D gene is TRBD2 (6 bases). The V gene's germline CDR1 is KGHSH and CDR2 LQKENI. V lost 2 bases, J lost 2 bases, and 12 bases lay in between. CDR3 length: 15 amino acids. CDR3 nucleotides: TGTGCCAGCTCACCAGCATCGGGACTGCAAGAGACCCAGTACTTC. Its protein is CASSPASGLQETQYF.

This rearrangement joins TRBV28 to TRBJ2-3, with D possibly being TRBD1 (5 bases). Trimming cost V 3 bases and J 0 bases, with 13 bases left between them. Germline V gene sequence: CDR1 MDHEN, CDR2 SYDVKM. The CDR3 loop spans 16 amino acids. Here the CDR3 DNA reads TGTGCCAGCAGTTTCCCCCGACAGTCTAGCACAGATACGCAGTATTTT. It codes for CASSFPRQSSTDTQYF.

The chain recombines TRBV9 with TRBJ2-1; tentative D call: TRBD2 (6 bases). CDR1 and CDR2 from the germline V gene are SGDLS and YYNGEE. Trimming took 2 bases from V and 5 from J, leaving 8 bases between them. This CDR3 contains 13 residues. The CDR3 DNA follows: TGTGCCAGCAGCGTCGGGAGAAACAATGAGCAGTTCTTC. Residues: CASSVGRNNEQFF.

The chain combines TRBV30 with TRBJ2-5, with D possibly being TRBD2 (5 bases). Per the germline V gene, CDR1 is GTSNPN and CDR2 is SVGIG (reference sequence). V was shortened by 1 base and J by 5 bases, with 5 bases between the two germline ends. CDR3 size: 11 residues. CDR3 DNA: TGTGCCTGGAGTGCGGGGGAGACCCAGTACTTC. Its translation is CAWSAGETQYF.

In the case of this clone: A read error may produce the germline difference seen at one junction end. The chain carries TRBV6-1 and TRBJ1-2, with unresolved D. The CDR3 spans 15 residues. Germline V gives CDR1 MNHNS, CDR2 SASEGT. The CDR3 DNA sequence: TGTGCCAGCAGCGAAGTCGGTTACTACCCCTATGGCTACACCTTC. Translating it yields CASSEVGYYPYGYTF.

The chain links TRBV10-3 to TRBJ2-1, with 9 bases that match TRBD1. Trimming took 4 bases from V and 5 from J; bases not matched to a gene: 3. Germline CDR1 reads ENHRY; CDR2 reads SYGVKD. The CDR3 has 14 amino acids. CDR3 DNA sequence: TGTGCCATCAGTGGACAGGGGGTAAACAATGAGCAGTTCTTC. Residues: CAISGQGVNNEQFF.

This chain links TRBV5-1 with TRBJ2-1; 15 bases are a match to TRBD2. The J segment lost 4 bases and the V segment lost 7 bases, leaving 0 bases of the junction unmatched. Germline-derived CDR1 and CDR2 are SGHRS and YFSETQ. This CDR3 is 14 amino acids long. The CDR3 is CASGTSGRYNEQFF. The DNA of the CDR3 is TGCGCCAGCGGGACTAGCGGGAGGTACAATGAGCAGTTCTTC.

This clone was recorded only once. The chain employs TRBV15 and TRBJ1-1; no firm D call. Germline V lookup: CDR1 LNHNV, CDR2 YYDKDF (reference sequence). The CDR3 length is 16 residues. Trimming took off 1 base at V and 5 bases at J, with 17 bases between the two ends. The CDR3 DNA sequence: TGTGCCACCAGCAGAGCACGTTTCGAGGTGGGGACTGAAGCTTTCTTT. It translates to CATSRARFEVGTEAFF.

The chain is built from TRBV7-9 and TRBJ2-7; TRBD2 might be the D (5 bases). The CDR3 extends over 13 amino acids. Germline assignment: CDR1 SEHNR and CDR2 FQNEAQ (reference sequence). V dropped 5 bases and J dropped 2 bases, with 10 bases sitting between them. This chain's CDR3 is CASSPAGPYEQYF. The CDR3 DNA sequence: TGTGCCAGCAGCCCTGCGGGCCCCTACGAGCAGTACTTC.

The rearrangement uses TRBV29-1 and TRBJ2-1; TRBD2 aligns across 10 bases. Germline loops: CDR1 SQVTM, CDR2 ANQGSEA. The CDR3 loop spans 16 amino acids. V was pared by 3 bases and J by 4 bases, with 9 bases of the junction left unmatched. The CDR3 DNA is TGCAGCGTTGATGCTAGCGGGGGCGATCCTTACAATGAGCAGTTCTTC. It translates to CSVDASGGDPYNEQFF.

Concerning this clone: The sample contains more than one DNA sequence encoding this CDR3. The chain is built from TRBV28 and TRBJ2-3; 7 bases fit TRBD1. In germline, CDR1 is MDHEN, CDR2 SYDVKM. There are 13 residues in the CDR3. After removal of 6 bases from V and 3 bases from J, the junction contained 3 bases not matched to a gene. As DNA, the CDR3 is TGTGCCAGCAGATACAGGGGTACAGATACGCAGTATTTT. Translation gives CASRYRGTDTQYF.